This T cell receptor (beta chain) was found in a study of blood T cell repertoires in COVID-19. The protocol was immunoSEQ multiplex PCR, while the TCRdb copy is restricted to in-frame clones and leaves out a portion. The top ten clones hold 9.7% of a sample with 20,000 to 30,000 clones, around 89% of them seen once. V gave up 8 bases and J gave up 2 bases; unmatched junction bases: 5. From germline, CDR1 is SNHLY and CDR2 FYNNEI. The CDR3 is made up of 14 amino acids. The J gene is TRBJ2-2, the V gene TRBV2, with 7 bases identical to TRBD1. The clonotype was recovered from a man in his 70s with acute or convalescent COVID-19. The source material was peripheral blood. In nucleotides, the CDR3 is TGTGCCAGCGCCGGGACAGCTAACACCGGGGAGCTGTTTTTT. Its translation is CASAGTANTGELFF. The complete variable domain, with remaining parts taken from reference TRBV2 and TRBJ2-2, reads EPEVTQTPSHQVTQMGQEVILRCVPISNHLYFYWYRQILGQKVEFLVSFYNNEISEKSEIFDDQFSVERPDGSNFTLKIRSTKLEDSAMYFCASAGTANTGELFFGEGSRLTVL.